The following is a T cell receptor (beta chain) sequence with its context. Per germline, CDR1 LNHDA and CDR2 SQIVND (reference sequence). Deletions cut 4 bases from V and 5 bases from J, with 15 bases between. This CDR3 has 14 residues. Sequenced by immunoSEQ multiplex PCR; TCRdb stores in-frame clones only, minus some. The sample includes tens of thousands of clones, approximately 73% of them seen just once. This sample was included in a study of blood T cell repertoires in COVID-19. This clonotype was obtained from a man in his sixties with COVID-19, enrolled during active disease. The sequenced sample consisted of peripheral blood. The rearrangement joins TRBV19 to TRBJ2-7, with D perhaps TRBD2 (6 bases). The CDR3 loop reads CASSTLRGSDEQYF. CDR3 nucleotides: TGTGCCAGTAGTACCCTTCGGGGGTCGGACGAGCAGTACTTC.